The source of this TCR beta chain is a study of beta chain features in type 1 diabetes. Study findings and constraints: Shortening that was moderate but significant affected the TCRB CDR3s of Type 1 diabetes patients in all four CD4+ subsets. Here, the possible influence of HLA type (on TCRB rearrangement) remained unresolved. Fewer insertions but more deletions were seen at VDJ junctions in type 1 diabetes patients.

For this clone: The antigen remains unidentified.

As every portion of the isolated RNA was reverse transcribed, the sequencing read expressed TCRB transcripts. Using immunoSEQ multiplex PCR, the repertoire was profiled, and TCRdb retains in-frame clones only, with some absent. The sample yields 200,000 to 300,000 clones, about 30% seen once. From germline, CDR1 is SGDLS and CDR2 YYNGEE. This CDR3 has 16 amino acids. The J segment lost 7 bases and the V segment lost 1 base, leaving 11 bases of the junction unmatched. The sample consisted of central memory CD4+ T cells from blood. This TCR derives from a young man in good health. V gene TRBV9 combines with J gene TRBJ2-1; TRBD2 aligns across 7 bases. DNA for the CDR3: TGTGCCAGCAGCGTACAGGGACTACCTACTCGGAATGAGCAGTTCTTC. This gives the protein CASSVQGLPTRNEQFF.